The clone carrying this T cell receptor beta chain was counted a few times. Its matching antigen is unknown. Sequencing used cDNA as its template, made by extracting RNA and reverse transcribing it. This table comes from immunoSEQ multiplex PCR, and its TCRdb copy is limited to in-frame clones, with some not included. The repertoire holds 95,000 to 150,000 clones, with more than 40% as singletons. Treatment described: oral pan-JAK inhibitor, 5-10 mg twice daily. Patients with alopecia areata provided lesional scalp punch biopsies as well as peripheral blood. The germline gives CDR1 SGHTA, CDR2 FQGTGA. There are 13 residues in the CDR3. V shed 4 bases and J shed 1 base, with 7 bases lying between them. This sample stems from a study of CD8+ T cells in alopecia areata. Study information: Tofacitinib was taken orally by treated patients, and the dose was 5 to 10 mg twice daily. Regarding the study as a whole: TCRs were shared less clearly across patients than in mice, possibly for HLA-related reasons.

The sequence was collected from a human donor with alopecia areata. This chain uses TRBV7-3 with TRBJ1-1, with D unresolved. Sequenced material: CD4+ T cells sorted from blood, taken at week 4, from a patient treated with tofacitinib. Here the CDR3 reads CASSSQRNTEAFF. The CDR3 DNA follows: TGTGCCAGCAGCTCCCAGAGGAACACTGAAGCTTTCTTT.